These 14 T cell receptor beta chains were sequenced from one sample in a study of response to subunit inactivated influenza vaccine. TCRdb reanalysed the RT-PCR reads using MiXCR and keeps one entry per CDR3 protein. This sample carries more than 600,000 distinct CDR3 sequences, around 20% of them seen once, and the ten largest clones take roughly 10%. Sequenced here: PBMCs from blood, sampled more than 4 days after vaccination. Every receptor here comes from a man aged 50-60 years who received an inactivated influenza vaccine.

The CDR3 bases are TGCAGTGCCGCGACAGGGTCCCAAGCTTTCTTT. Translated: CSAATGSQAFF. The chain carries TRBV20-1 and TRBJ1-1, with 7 bases fitting TRBD1. Losses at the gene ends were 6 bases for V and 9 bases for J; bases not matched to a gene: 7. The CDR3 has 11 residues. CDR1 is DFQATT and CDR2 is SNEGSKA in the germline V gene (reference sequence).

The rearrangement joins TRBV7-6 to TRBJ2-5; D uncertain. Per germline, CDR1 SGHVS and CDR2 FNYEAQ. Trimming shortened V by 4 bases and J by 8 bases, and 20 bases separated the two germline ends. This CDR3 comprises 15 residues. For the CDR3, the DNA is TGTGCCAGCAGCTCTCCCGTCGAGACGGCAGGAACCCAGTACTTC. Translated: CASSSPVETAGTQYF.

V is TRBV27 and J is TRBJ2-2; 14 bases agree with TRBD2. In germline, CDR1 is MNHEY, CDR2 SMNVEV (reference sequence). The CDR3 spans 18 residues. V was pared by 1 base and J by 6 bases, with 7 bases of the junction left unmatched. CDR3 in amino acids: CASSLYMGLAGASGELFF. Here the CDR3 DNA reads TGTGCCAGCAGTTTATACATGGGACTAGCGGGAGCTTCCGGGGAGCTGTTTTTT.

The rearrangement uses TRBV2 and TRBJ1-4; 7 nucleotides line up with TRBD1. Germline CDR1 SNHLY, CDR2 FYNNEI. V lost 6 bases to trimming and J lost 8 bases; unmatched junction nucleotides: 6. This CDR3 is built from 13 residues. In nucleotides, the CDR3 is TGTGCCAGCAGCATAACAGGGGAGGAAAAACTGTTTTTT. Residues: CASSITGEEKLFF.

This clonotype was counted between two and nine times. The chain has TRBV7-2 and TRBJ1-4; possible D gene TRBD1, 5 bases. The CDR3 has 13 residues. Germline CDR1 SGHTA, CDR2 FQGNSA. Trimming pared 1 base from V and 8 bases from J, leaving 8 bases between. The CDR3 region has the DNA TGTGCCAGCAGCTTAGGACAGAGGGAAAAACTGTTTTTT. Amino acids: CASSLGQREKLFF.

The rearrangement joins TRBV7-9 to TRBJ2-7, with 7 bases that match TRBD2. Losses at the gene ends were 5 bases for V and 4 bases for J; bases not matched to a gene: 5. CDR3 size: 13 residues. Germline V gene sequence: CDR1 SEHNR, CDR2 FQNEAQ (reference sequence). CDR3 nucleotide sequence: TGTGCCAGCAGCATACTAGCGAATTACGAGCAGTACTTC. The encoded protein is CASSILANYEQYF. The variable domain in full, completed from reference TRBV7-9 and TRBJ2-7, reads DTGVSQNPRHKITKRGQNVTFRCDPISEHNRLYWYRQTLGQGPEFLTYFQNEAQLEKSRLLSDRFSAERPKGSFSTLEIQRTEQGDSAMYLCASSILANYEQYFGPGTRLTVT.

The CDR3 protein is CASSLAHRGGQPQHF. DNA of the CDR3: TGTGCCAGCAGCTTAGCGCACAGGGGCGGCCAGCCCCAGCATTTT. The chain carries TRBV7-2 and TRBJ1-5, with TRBD1 identical over 7 bases. The CDR3 runs 15 residues. Per germline, CDR1 SGHTA and CDR2 FQGNSA. The trim removed 0 bases at V and 7 bases at J, leaving 6 bases unmatched. Full variable domain (outside the CDR3, taken from reference TRBV7-2 and TRBJ1-5): GAGVSQSPSNKVTEKGKDVELRCDPISGHTALYWYRQSLGQGLEFLIYFQGNSAPDKSGLPSDRFSAERTGGSVSTLTIQRTQQEDSAVYLCASSLAHRGGQPQHFGDGTRLSIL.

The chain uses TRBV7-9 and TRBJ2-1, with 11 bases fitting TRBD2. Germline CDR1 and CDR2: SEHNR and FQNEAQ (reference sequence). The CDR3 runs 15 residues. After removal of 5 bases from V and 4 bases from J, the junction contained 4 bases not matched to a gene. This CDR3 is CASSILAGAYNEQFF. The CDR3 region has the DNA TGTGCCAGCAGCATACTAGCGGGAGCTTACAATGAGCAGTTCTTC.

The sample holds a few counts of this clonotype. The chain links TRBV5-1 to TRBJ2-3, with 8 bases fitting TRBD2. The V segment lost 0 bases and the J segment 6 bases; nucleotides outside the gene matches: 9. The CDR3 runs 16 residues. CDR1 is SGHRS and CDR2 is YFSETQ in the germline V gene. The CDR3 sequence: CASSLAPGTSLDTQYF. The CDR3 coding sequence is TGCGCCAGCAGCTTGGCCCCCGGGACTAGTCTGGATACGCAGTATTTT.

This sequence joins TRBV7-3 and TRBJ2-2; 7 bases align to TRBD2. The J segment lost 4 bases and the V segment lost 1 base, leaving 6 bases of the junction unmatched. In germline, CDR1 is SGHTA, CDR2 FQGTGA. This CDR3 has 16 residues. In DNA form, the CDR3 reads TGTGCCAGCAGCTTAATCGCGGGAGCGGGCACCGGGGAGCTGTTTTTT. The encoded protein is CASSLIAGAGTGELFF.

The rearrangement uses TRBV7-9 and TRBJ2-6; D assignment may be TRBD1 or TRBD2 (5 bases each). V was trimmed by 5 bases and J by 8 bases, leaving 10 bases between them. The CDR3 consists of 13 residues. The germline gives CDR1 SEHNR, CDR2 FQNEAQ (reference sequence). Written as DNA, the CDR3 is TGTGCCAGCAGCACCGGGACGACCAACGTCCTGACTTTC. It encodes CASSTGTTNVLTF.

There are many counts of this clonotype. The chain recombines TRBV9 with TRBJ2-1; 8 bases fit TRBD2. The CDR3 is made up of 15 amino acids. J gave up 3 bases and V 0 bases, and 2 bases lay outside the gene matches. The germline CDR1 and CDR2 sequences are SGDLS and YYNGEE. The DNA of the CDR3 is TGTGCCAGCAGCGTAGAACTAGCGGACTACAATGAGCAGTTCTTC. Translating it yields CASSVELADYNEQFF.

The V and J genes are TRBV7-6 and TRBJ2-1; the match to TRBD2 covers 14 bases. CDR3 length equals 18 residues. The V segment lost 5 bases and the J segment 2 bases; nucleotides outside the gene matches: 8. Per germline, CDR1 SGHVS and CDR2 FNYEAQ. The CDR3, as DNA: TGTGCCAGCAGCCCGAGGACTAGCGGGGGGACCACCTACAATGAGCAGTTCTTC. Its protein product is CASSPRTSGGTTYNEQFF.

This sequence joins TRBV7-2 and TRBJ1-5; D is ambiguous. The CDR3 sequence is 14 residues long. Germline loops: CDR1 SGHTA, CDR2 FQGNSA. The V and J ends lost 5 bases and 0 bases respectively, with 8 bases between them. CDR3 protein: CASSREYSNQPQHF. CDR3 bases: TGTGCCAGCAGCCGGGAGTATAGCAATCAGCCCCAGCATTTT.